A single sample is the source of the 10 T cell receptor beta chains below, sequenced in a study of metastatic and nonmetastatic thyroid tumors. Using MiXCR, TCRdb re-called clones from the PCR reads. The sample includes 21,000 or so clones, approximately 20% seen only once; the top ten take roughly 21%. Every patient underwent thyroid surgery untreated. Sequenced input: blood. The source is a male donor with papillary thyroid cancer or a benign thyroid nodule (not recorded which). Some clones in this sample may be carry-over from other donors' samples.

This clone was detected many times. The J gene is TRBJ2-3, the V gene TRBV11-2; D may be TRBD2 (6 bases). This CDR3 is built from 16 residues. CDR1 and CDR2 from the germline V gene are SGHAT and FQNNGV. With 5 bases removed from V and 7 bases from J, the gap between germline ends came to 22 bases. The CDR3 region is CASSPRFGSSENTQYF. The CDR3 DNA follows: TGTGCCAGCAGCCCCCGTTTTGGGTCTAGCGAAAATACGCAGTATTTT.

The chain has TRBV5-1 and TRBJ1-3; 8 bases align to TRBD1. Germline lookup yields CDR1 SGHRS and CDR2 YFSETQ. V was clipped by 4 bases and J by 15 bases; unmatched bases: 9. The CDR3 consists of 12 residues. CDR3 nucleotides: TGCGCCAGCAGCACCACAGGGGGGCCTCGATATTTT. Protein sequence: CASSTTGGPRYF.

On this clone: At one end, the junction sequence differs from germline, possibly due to a read error. The V and J genes are TRBV30 and TRBJ2-5, with a tentative D call TRBD2 (6 bases). The CDR3 extends over 12 amino acids. Germline values: CDR1 GTSNPN, CDR2 SVGIG (reference sequence). In DNA form, the CDR3 reads TGTGCCTGGAGTGGCTCGGGGGAGCTGGGGGACTTC. This translates into CAWSGSGELGDF. The variable domain in full, completed from reference TRBV30 and TRBJ2-5, reads SQTIHQWPATLVQPVGSPLSLECTVEGTSNPNLYWYRQAAGRGLQLLFYSVGIGQISSEVPQNLSASRPQDRQFILSSKKLLLSDSGFYLCAWSGSGELGDFGPGTRLLVL.

A note on this clone: At one end the junction does not follow the germline gene, possibly because of a read error. This chain uses TRBV7-9 with TRBJ2-7; the D is unclear. Germline V gives CDR1 SEHNR, CDR2 FQNEAQ (reference sequence). This CDR3 has 12 amino acids. The CDR3 nucleotides read TGTGCCAGCAGCTTAGCGAGTGGCGAGCAGTGCTTC. It specifies CASSLASGEQCF.

This clone was recorded many times. The chain links TRBV24-1 to TRBJ1-1; D unresolved. CDR1 is KGHDR and CDR2 is SFDVKD in the germline V gene. The CDR3 contains 12 residues. V gave up 1 base and J gave up 10 bases, with 9 bases separating them. CDR3 bases: TGTGCCACCAGTGATTTTTGGGGTTCAGCTTTCTTT. It is translated as CATSDFWGSAFF.

This clone was detected many times. V gene TRBV2 combines with J gene TRBJ2-3; D ambiguous. The V gene's germline CDR1 is SNHLY and CDR2 FYNNEI. The length of the CDR3 is 12 residues. V lost 4 bases to trimming and J lost 9 bases, with 11 bases between them. Here the CDR3 reads CASSAGELTQYF. The CDR3 DNA sequence: TGTGCCAGCAGTGCAGGAGAGTTGACGCAGTATTTT.

V usage is TRBV11-3 and J usage is TRBJ2-5, with D possibly matching TRBD2 (6 bases). Trimming left V 5 bases short and J 2 bases short, with 12 bases between. Germline lookup yields CDR1 SGHNT and CDR2 YENEEA. This CDR3 spans 14 amino acids. The CDR3 DNA sequence: TGTGCCAGCAGCGGAGGTAGCGGACAAGAGACCCAGTACTTC. It is translated as CASSGGSGQETQYF.

This clone was picked up many times. The chain employs TRBV29-1 and TRBJ1-2; 9 bases match TRBD1. J lost 8 bases, V lost 5 bases, and 9 bases had no gene match. The CDR3 consists of 13 residues. Germline lookup yields CDR1 SQVTM and CDR2 ANQGSEA. The CDR3 reads CSVLKDRGRGYTF. The CDR3 nucleotides are TGCAGCGTTCTTAAGGACAGGGGTCGGGGCTACACCTTC. The full variable domain, with the rest looked up from reference TRBV29-1 and TRBJ1-2, is SAVISQKPSRDICQRGTSLTIQCQVDSQVTMMFWYRQQPGQSLTLIATANQGSEATYESGFVIDKFPISRPNLTFSTLTVSNMSPEDSSIYLCSVLKDRGRGYTFGSGTRLTVV.

This clone was seen only a few times. CDR3 sequence (DNA): TGTGCCGGGGGGCGGAAAGCCTACGAGCAGTACTTC. Protein product: CAGGRKAYEQYF. The rearrangement links TRBV6-1 to TRBJ2-7; the D gene could be TRBD1 or TRBD2 (6 bases each). The CDR3 runs to 12 residues. V lost 11 bases and J lost 2, with 13 bases in between. The germline V gene has CDR1 MNHNS and CDR2 SASEGT.

This clone was seen repeatedly, ten times or more. One end of the junction does not line up with germline, which may come from a read error. The chain has TRBV13 and TRBJ2-7; 12 nucleotides line up with TRBD2. CDR1 PRHDT and CDR2 FYEKMQ come from the germline V gene (reference sequence). The CDR3 sequence is 16 residues long. CDR3 amino acids: CASSIRTSGVIYERYF. The DNA of the CDR3 is TGTGCCAGCAGCATCCGGACTAGCGGGGTGATATACGAGCGGTACTTC.